The 3 T cell receptor beta chains in this list originate from one sample, sequenced in a study of post-analysis software for immune sequencing data. Overall study results and limits: Included in a set of roughly five TRBV segments more frequent in patients than controls were TRBV5-6, TRBV5-1 and TRBV20-1.

Their cognate antigens are unknown. Incorporated into the TCR beta cDNA libraries were unique molecular identifiers, which served to reduce PCR and sequencing biases. TCRdb itself ran the PCR reads through MiXCR, one entry per CDR3 protein. The sample lists 400,000 to 500,000 distinct CDR3 sequences; less than 40% were seen once. The specimen sequenced was blood. These receptors all stem from a girl aged 2 to 10 with multiple sclerosis.

This clonotype was detected a few times. The chain is built from TRBV6-6 and TRBJ2-1; D could derive from TRBD1 or TRBD2 (5 bases each). The ends were cut back, 2 bases at V and 9 bases at J, with 20 bases in the middle. This CDR3 contains 16 residues. Germline CDR1 is MNHNY and CDR2 is SVGAGI (reference sequence). The CDR3 loop is CASSYGRRGSDSEQFF. CDR3 sequence (DNA): TGTGCCAGCAGTTACGGGCGCCGGGGTTCTGACAGTGAGCAGTTCTTC.

This clonotype was detected a few times. The CDR3: CASKPGSLGVNTEAFF. The CDR3 DNA follows: TGTGCCAGCAAACCGGGTTCTCTGGGTGTAAACACTGAAGCTTTCTTT. This chain joins TRBV5-6 and TRBJ1-1, with D uncertain. Germline V gives CDR1 SGHDT, CDR2 YYEEEE. Trimming took 6 bases from V and 2 from J, leaving 20 bases between them. CDR3 length: 16 residues. Combining the CDR3 with reference TRBV5-6 and TRBJ1-1 gives the whole variable domain DAGVTQSPTHLIKTRGQQVTLRCSPKSGHDTVSWYQQALGQGPQFIFQYYEEEERQRGNFPDRFSGHQFPNYSSELNVNALLLGDSALYLCASKPGSLGVNTEAFFGQGTRLTVV.

This clonotype was detected only a few times. The chain is built from TRBV20-1 and TRBJ2-7; D remains unclear. The ends were cut back, 3 bases at V and 3 bases at J, with 18 bases in the middle. Germline loops: CDR1 DFQATT, CDR2 SNEGSKA (reference sequence). The CDR3 spans 15 residues. For the CDR3, the DNA is TGCAGTGCTAGTAGGGCAGAATCCCTCTACTACGAGCAGTACTTC. The encoded protein is CSASRAESLYYEQYF.